Listed here is a single T cell receptor (beta chain). Seattle researchers signed up patients amid active infection and tracked them longitudinally. Produced via immunoSEQ multiplex PCR; TCRdb's table is partial and in-frame only. Here the sample spans approximately 300,000 clones, around 90% being singletons. This sample is part of a study of blood T cell repertoires in COVID-19. As for the study in general: Nucleic acid was either cDNA or gDNA, and it came from T cells, B-cell-depleted T cells, or PBMCs.

The CDR3 sequence is 18 residues long. Trimming pared 1 base from V and 1 base from J, leaving 19 bases between. Germline V gene sequence: CDR1 SEHNR, CDR2 FQNEAQ (reference sequence). The receptor's source is a woman aged 30 to 39 with COVID-19, enrolled during active disease. The chain has TRBV7-9 and TRBJ1-1; weak D call: TRBD1 (5 bases). The sample taken for sequencing was peripheral blood. CDR3 coding DNA: TGTGCCAGCAGCTTAGTTGGAAAGGGGTCGAATAAGAACACTGAAGCTTTCTTT. Encoded protein: CASSLVGKGSNKNTEAFF.